Included here is one T cell receptor (beta chain) sequence, with context. This record comes from a study of blood T cell repertoires in COVID-19. Study information: Italy, Spain and the United States were the sources of the convalescent and acute COVID-19 samples. PBMCs, B-cell-depleted T cells, or T cells provided the cDNA or gDNA that made up the material.

The V end was cut by 5 bases, the J end by 2 bases, with 12 bases between. CDR1 is KGHSH, CDR2 LQKENI, per germline. The CDR3 is 14 amino acids. Original handling: Estimation of nucleated cell counts was performed using reference gene primer amplification. Sequenced by immunoSEQ multiplex PCR; TCRdb stores in-frame clones only, minus some. V and J calls and clone size are given by that table; D and trimming were obtained from the DNA. This table has roughly 80,000 clones, about four fifths appearing once. The TCR was taken from an older woman with acute or convalescent COVID-19. The chain is built from TRBV18 and TRBJ2-5; a possible D gene is TRBD2 (5 bases). The sequenced sample was peripheral blood. DNA for the CDR3: TGTGCCAGCTCAACCGGGGTTGGGCAAGAGACCCAGTACTTC. This sequence encodes CASSTGVGQETQYF.